The rows below give T cell receptor beta chains drawn from one sample of a study of blood T cell repertoires in COVID-19. Clones were read by immunoSEQ multiplex PCR, and TCRdb kept only the in-frame ones, dropping some. The table records a few hundred thousand clones, around 89% of them present only once. The specimen sequenced was peripheral blood. Source of these receptors: a woman aged 25 to 39 with COVID-19, enrolled during active disease. CDR3s include the opening cysteine and the closing phenylalanine or tryptophan. A D gene is named only where the DNA matches it firmly. Clone size, where shown, is once, few, many, or a class for clones that have expanded.

TRBD2,TRBV7-2,TRBJ2-3,NA,CASSLELAGGTHTQYF,TGTGCCAGCAGCTTAGAACTAGCGGGGGGCACACATACGCAGTATTTT
TRBD2,TRBV30,TRBJ2-1,few,CAWSRPGLDYNEQFF,TGTGCCTGGAGCCGACCGGGACTAGACTACAATGAGCAGTTCTTC
NA,TRBV10-3,TRBJ1-2,NA,CAIFRIGQPYGYTF,TGTGCCATCTTTAGGATAGGACAGCCCTATGGCTACACCTTC
TRBD2,TRBV14,TRBJ2-3,NA,CASSHGLAGTQYF,TGTGCCAGCAGCCACGGACTAGCTGGGACGCAGTATTTT
TRBD2,TRBV5-1,TRBJ2-5,NA,CASRDGTSGRVSETQYF,TGCGCCAGCAGGGACGGGACTAGCGGGAGGGTCTCAGAGACCCAGTACTTC
NA,TRBV10-2,TRBJ1-2,NA,CASSEAGLAHYGYTF,TGCGCCAGCAGTGAAGCGGGTTTGGCGCACTATGGCTACACCTTC
TRBD1,TRBV2,TRBJ2-7,NA,CASGGQGPYEQYF,TGTGCCAGCGGTGGACAGGGACCCTACGAGCAGTACTTC
TRBD2,TRBV7-9,TRBJ2-2,once,CASSSLREVPGELFF,TGTGCCAGCAGCTCATTACGGGAGGTACCCGGGGAGCTGTTTTTT
NA,TRBV6-5,TRBJ2-7,NA,CASRGPTYEQYF,TGTGCCAGCAGGGGGCCAACCTACGAGCAGTACTTC
NA,TRBV18,TRBJ1-1,NA,CASSRTWTGLNTEAFF,TGTGCCAGCTCCCGAACTTGGACGGGGTTGAACACTGAAGCTTTCTTT
TRBD2,TRBV7-2,TRBJ2-1,NA,CASSLGGGPGNEQFF,TGTGCCAGCAGCTTAGGCGGGGGACCGGGAAATGAGCAGTTCTTC
NA,TRBV19,TRBJ2-3,once,CASSIGGDPDTQYF,TGTGCCAGTAGTATAGGCGGGGACCCAGATACGCAGTATTTT
NA,TRBV29-1,TRBJ2-3,NA,CSVSLDLTDTQYF,TGCAGCGTGTCACTAGACCTCACAGATACGCAGTATTTT
TRBD1,TRBV5-1,TRBJ2-4,NA,CASSPGQGSASF,TGCGCCAGCAGCCCCGGACAGGGTTCGGCTTCCTTC
NA,TRBV7-2,TRBJ2-3,NA,CASSLGGKFADTQYF,TGTGCCAGCAGCTTAGGCGGGAAGTTCGCAGATACGCAGTATTTT
NA,TRBV19,TRBJ1-1,NA,CASSIGYKNTEAFF,TGTGCCAGTAGTATAGGGTACAAGAACACTGAAGCTTTCTTT
NA,TRBV9,TRBJ1-4,NA,CASSRGFDEKLFF,TGTGCCAGCAGCAGGGGTTTCGATGAAAAACTGTTTTTT
TRBD1,TRBV28,TRBJ1-2,once,CASSSPGTGRGYTF,TGTGCCAGCAGTTCCCCTGGGACAGGGAGAGGCTACACCTTC
TRBD1,TRBV7-9,TRBJ1-6,NA,CASAGTGGFRYAPLHF,TGTGCCAGCGCCGGGACAGGGGGCTTTAGGTATGCACCCCTCCACTTT
TRBD1,TRBV5-6,TRBJ1-5,NA,CASSYRTGHQPQHF,TGTGCCAGCAGCTACCGGACAGGACATCAGCCCCAGCATTTT
TRBD1,TRBV19,TRBJ2-1,NA,CASSTLTGTTYNEQFF,TGTGCCAGTAGTACCCTGACAGGGACCACCTACAATGAGCAGTTCTTC
TRBD2,TRBV28,TRBJ2-1,NA,CASRRGVDEQFF,TGTGCCAGCAGGCGGGGGGTCGATGAGCAGTTCTTC
NA,TRBV7-2,TRBJ1-4,NA,CASSTDGGGNEKLFF,TGTGCCAGCAGCACCGACGGGGGAGGGAATGAAAAACTGTTTTTT
TRBD1,TRBV7-8,TRBJ2-1,NA,CASSLQGQAYNEQFF,TGTGCCAGCAGCCTCCAAGGACAGGCTTACAATGAGCAGTTCTTC
TRBD2,TRBV6-2/TRBV6-3,TRBJ2-3,NA,CASSYALAGVLITDTQYF,TGTGCCAGCAGTTACGCCCTAGCGGGGGTCCTTATCACAGATACGCAGTATTTT
NA,TRBV7-2,TRBJ1-2,NA,CASSLSLRELYGYTF,TGTGCCAGCAGCTTAAGTCTCAGGGAACTGTATGGCTACACCTTC
NA,TRBV5-1,TRBJ1-2,NA,CASSLLPRDGYTF,TGCGCCAGCAGCTTGTTGCCCCGGGATGGCTACACCTTC
NA,TRBV5-1,TRBJ1-1,NA,CASSPGRAGPRTEAFF,TGCGCCAGCAGCCCGGGAAGGGCGGGACCCAGGACTGAAGCTTTCTTT
NA,TRBV7-9,TRBJ2-3,NA,CASSLSQGSTDTQYF,TGTGCCAGCAGCTTATCACAGGGATCCACAGATACGCAGTATTTT
NA,TRBV7-8,TRBJ1-2,NA,CASSLVALQAVSSYGYTF,TGTGCCAGCAGCTTAGTCGCCCTTCAAGCAGTCTCTAGCTATGGCTACACCTTC
TRBD2,TRBV4-3,TRBJ2-3,NA,CASSQDHSGSGADTQYF,TGCGCCAGCAGCCAAGATCACAGCGGGAGTGGCGCAGATACGCAGTATTTT
NA,TRBV11-3,TRBJ2-2,NA,CASSLDGGNGELFF,TGTGCCAGCAGCTTAGATGGGGGGAACGGGGAGCTGTTTTTT
TRBD1,TRBV7-9,TRBJ1-2,NA,CASSLGATGDGGYTF,TGTGCCAGCAGCTTAGGCGCGACAGGGGATGGGGGCTACACCTTC
NA,TRBV27,TRBJ1-4,NA,CASSPRDRTEKLFF,TGTGCCAGCAGTCCTAGAGATAGAACAGAAAAACTGTTTTTT
NA,TRBV2,TRBJ2-3,NA,CAAGTRDTDTQYF,TGTGCGGCCGGCACTAGGGATACAGATACGCAGTATTTT
TRBD1,TRBV19,TRBJ1-5,NA,CASSAGQGNQPQHF,TGTGCCAGTAGTGCGGGACAGGGTAATCAGCCCCAGCATTTT
NA,TRBV12-5,TRBJ2-7,NA,CASGLVRSAGQYF,TGTGCTAGTGGTTTGGTACGTAGCGCCGGGCAGTACTTC
NA,TRBV7-9,TRBJ1-5,NA,CASSLAGGQPQHF,TGTGCCAGCAGCTTAGCCGGGGGTCAGCCCCAGCATTTT
TRBD1,TRBV29-1,TRBJ1-3,NA,CSVDRGGSGNTIYF,TGCAGCGTGGACAGGGGGGGGTCTGGAAACACCATATATTTT
NA,TRBV7-2,TRBJ2-2,NA,CASSLDGDTRLGELFF,TGTGCCAGCAGCTTAGATGGGGACACCCGTCTCGGGGAGCTGTTTTTT
NA,TRBV19,TRBJ1-4,NA,CASSIFLGDFNEKLFF,TGTGCCAGTAGTATCTTCTTGGGGGACTTTAATGAAAAACTGTTTTTT
TRBD1,TRBV7-2,TRBJ2-7,NA,CASSIGTGLTYEQYF,TGTGCCAGCAGCATCGGGACAGGGTTAACCTACGAGCAGTACTTC
TRBD1,TRBV5-6,TRBJ1-1,NA,CASSSYRGLVNTEAFF,TGTGCCAGCAGCTCCTACAGGGGGCTGGTGAACACTGAAGCTTTCTTT
NA,TRBV5-1,TRBJ2-3,NA,CASSLEGGSGFDTQYF,TGCGCCAGCAGCTTGGAAGGTGGGTCAGGGTTCGATACGCAGTATTTT
NA,TRBV6-2/TRBV6-3,TRBJ2-3,NA,CASSLRGATDTQYF,TGTGCCAGCAGTCTCAGGGGAGCCACAGATACGCAGTATTTT
NA,TRBV11-3,TRBJ2-3,NA,CASSLKGIGGTDTQYF,TGTGCCAGCAGCTTAAAGGGTATCGGGGGCACAGATACGCAGTATTTT
NA,TRBV2,TRBJ1-1,NA,CASSESRDTEAFF,TGTGCCAGCAGTGAAAGCAGGGACACTGAAGCTTTCTTT
TRBD2,TRBV4-3,TRBJ2-1,NA,CASSQEPSGRHYNEQFF,TGCGCCAGCAGCCAAGAGCCTAGCGGGAGGCACTACAATGAGCAGTTCTTC
TRBD1,TRBV10-2,TRBJ1-1,NA,CASRLRTGGGTEAFF,TGCGCCAGCAGACTAAGGACAGGGGGTGGCACTGAAGCTTTCTTT
TRBD1,TRBV6-5,TRBJ1-2,NA,CASTGGGYGYTF,TGTGCCAGCACAGGGGGCGGCTATGGCTACACCTTC
NA,TRBV28,TRBJ1-3,NA,CASSPQGLNSGNTIYF,TGTGCCAGCAGTCCCCAAGGACTGAACTCTGGAAACACCATATATTTT
TRBD1,TRBV28,TRBJ1-6,NA,CASSRSGGTAYNSPLHF,TGTGCCAGCAGTCGCTCCGGTGGGACAGCGTATAATTCACCCCTCCACTTT
NA,TRBV18,TRBJ1-1,NA,CASSPQEGYMNTEAFF,TGTGCCAGCTCACCACAAGAGGGATACATGAACACTGAAGCTTTCTTT
TRBD1,TRBV4-1,TRBJ2-3,NA,CASSFRDRDPDTQYF,TGCGCCAGCAGCTTCCGGGACAGGGACCCAGATACGCAGTATTTT
TRBD2,TRBV4-2,TRBJ2-7,NA,CASSQVVSGAAYEQYF,TGTGCCAGCAGCCAAGTCGTTAGCGGGGCCGCCTACGAGCAGTACTTC